The clone carrying this T cell receptor (beta chain) was seen many times. Trimming took 0 bases from V and 0 from J, leaving 15 bases between them. Germline-derived CDR1 and CDR2 are LGHDT and YNNKEL (reference sequence). This CDR3 has 18 residues. TCRdb fed the 5' RACE reads into MiXCR, producing one record per CDR3 protein. The data contain some 40,000 distinct CDR3 sequences, about a fifth of them seen just once; the ten biggest clones take up approximately 4.7%. The sorted Tregs were CD4+CD25+CD127-/low cells. The sequence was collected from a female donor with breast cancer. The J gene is TRBJ2-1, the V gene TRBV3-1, with D perhaps matching TRBD2 (5 bases). Material: Tregs sorted from a lymph node. This CDR3 reads CASSQDSASRSSYNEQFF. For the CDR3, the DNA is TGTGCCAGCAGCCAAGATTCAGCTAGCAGAAGCTCCTACAATGAGCAGTTCTTC.